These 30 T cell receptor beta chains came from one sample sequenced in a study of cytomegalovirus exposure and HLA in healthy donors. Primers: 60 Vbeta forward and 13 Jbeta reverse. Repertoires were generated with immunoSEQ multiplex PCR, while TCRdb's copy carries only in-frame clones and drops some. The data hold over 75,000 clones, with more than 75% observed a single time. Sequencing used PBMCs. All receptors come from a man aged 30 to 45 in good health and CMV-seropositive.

The CDR3, as DNA: TGTGCCAGCAGTGAATTCGTAGGGGGTCTTCGAAACACCATATATTTT. The encoded protein is CASSEFVGGLRNTIYF. The chain links TRBV25-1 to TRBJ1-3, with D possibly TRBD1 on 6 matching bases. Germline loops: CDR1 MGHDK, CDR2 SYGVNS. The CDR3 runs to 16 residues. V lost 1 base and J lost 5, with 15 bases in between. Full variable domain (outside the CDR3, taken from reference TRBV25-1 and TRBJ1-3): EADIYQTPRYLVIGTGKKITLECSQTMGHDKMYWYQQDPGMELHLIHYSYGVNSTEKGDLSSESTVSRIRTEHFPLTLESARPSHTSQYLCASSEFVGGLRNTIYFGEGSWLTVV.

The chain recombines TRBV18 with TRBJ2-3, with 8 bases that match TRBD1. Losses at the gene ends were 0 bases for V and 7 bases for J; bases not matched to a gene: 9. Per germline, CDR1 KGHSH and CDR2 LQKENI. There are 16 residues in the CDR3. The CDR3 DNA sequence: TGTGCCAGCTCACCACCGCAGACAGGGGTTAGAAATACGCAGTATTTT. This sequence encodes CASSPPQTGVRNTQYF.

CDR3 amino acids: CATKDRLNYGYTF. The CDR3 DNA reads as TGTGCCACTAAGGACAGGTTGAACTATGGCTACACCTTC. J is TRBJ1-2 and V is TRBV19; 7 bases agree with TRBD1. Germline trimming cut 10 bases from V and 2 bases from J; bases unmatched to any gene: 7. Per the germline V gene, CDR1 is LNHDA and CDR2 is SQIVND (reference sequence). The CDR3 length is 13 residues.

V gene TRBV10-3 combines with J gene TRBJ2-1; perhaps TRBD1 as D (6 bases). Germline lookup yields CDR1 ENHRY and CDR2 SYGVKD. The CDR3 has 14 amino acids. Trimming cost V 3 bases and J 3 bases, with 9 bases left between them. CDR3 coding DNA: TGTGCCATCAGTGACGGACAGAGCTACAATGAGCAGTTCTTC. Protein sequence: CAISDGQSYNEQFF.

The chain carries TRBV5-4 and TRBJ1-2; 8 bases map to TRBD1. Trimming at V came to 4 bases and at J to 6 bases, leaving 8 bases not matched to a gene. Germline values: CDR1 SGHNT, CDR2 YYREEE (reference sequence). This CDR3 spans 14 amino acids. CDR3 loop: CASSTIGTGDGYTF. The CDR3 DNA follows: TGTGCCAGCAGCACTATCGGGACAGGAGATGGCTACACCTTC.

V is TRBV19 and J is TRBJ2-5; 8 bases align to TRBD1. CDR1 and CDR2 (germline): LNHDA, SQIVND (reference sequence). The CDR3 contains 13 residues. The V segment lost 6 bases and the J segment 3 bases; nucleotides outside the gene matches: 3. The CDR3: CASRTTGEETQYF. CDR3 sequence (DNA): TGTGCCAGTAGGACGACAGGGGAAGAGACCCAGTACTTC.

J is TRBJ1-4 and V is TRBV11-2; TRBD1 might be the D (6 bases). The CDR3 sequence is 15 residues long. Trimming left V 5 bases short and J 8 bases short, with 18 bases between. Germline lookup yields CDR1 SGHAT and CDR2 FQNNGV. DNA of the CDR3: TGTGCCAGCAGCGCCCGCGGGGGCGCGGGGGAAAAACTGTTTTTT. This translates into CASSARGGAGEKLFF.

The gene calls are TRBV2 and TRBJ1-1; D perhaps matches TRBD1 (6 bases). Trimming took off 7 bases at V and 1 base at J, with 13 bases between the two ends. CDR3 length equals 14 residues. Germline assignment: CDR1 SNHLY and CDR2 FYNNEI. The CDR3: CASITGLKNTEAFF. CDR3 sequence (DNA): TGTGCCAGCATAACAGGGTTGAAGAACACTGAAGCTTTCTTT.

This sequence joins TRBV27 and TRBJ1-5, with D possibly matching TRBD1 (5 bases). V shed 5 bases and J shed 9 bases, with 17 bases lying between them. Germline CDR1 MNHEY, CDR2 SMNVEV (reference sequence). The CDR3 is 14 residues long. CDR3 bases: TGTGCCAGCAGTGTGGAGGGGCTCGGTTGGCCCCAGCATTTT. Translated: CASSVEGLGWPQHF.

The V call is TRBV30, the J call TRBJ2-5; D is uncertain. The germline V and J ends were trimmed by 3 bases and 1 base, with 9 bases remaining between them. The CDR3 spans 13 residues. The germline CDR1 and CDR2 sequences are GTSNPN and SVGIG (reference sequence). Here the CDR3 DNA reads TGTGCCTGGAGGGCCAGGATCCAAGAGACCCAGTACTTC. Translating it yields CAWRARIQETQYF.

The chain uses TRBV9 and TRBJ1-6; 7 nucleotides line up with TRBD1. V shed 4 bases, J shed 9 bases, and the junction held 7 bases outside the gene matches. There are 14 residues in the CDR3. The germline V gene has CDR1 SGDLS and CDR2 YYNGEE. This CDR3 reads CASSLRTGASPLHF. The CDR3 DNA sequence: TGTGCCAGCAGCCTCCGGACAGGCGCTTCACCCCTCCACTTT.

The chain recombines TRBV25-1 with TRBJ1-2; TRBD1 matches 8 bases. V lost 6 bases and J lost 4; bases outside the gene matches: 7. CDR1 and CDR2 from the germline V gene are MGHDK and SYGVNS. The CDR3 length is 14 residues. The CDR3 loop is CASSRTGTLYGYTF. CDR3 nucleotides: TGTGCCAGCAGCCGGACAGGGACCCTCTATGGCTACACCTTC.

The CDR3 nucleotides are TGTGCCAGCAGCCTAGGACTAGCGGATAATGAGCAGTTCTTC. The encoded protein is CASSLGLADNEQFF. This chain joins TRBV7-9 and TRBJ2-1; 10 bases align to TRBD2. Germline V lookup: CDR1 SEHNR, CDR2 FQNEAQ (reference sequence). The junction had 5 bases not matched to a gene; V was cut back by 5 bases and J by 7 bases. The CDR3 consists of 14 residues. The whole variable domain, filled in from reference TRBV7-9 and TRBJ2-1, reads DTGVSQNPRHKITKRGQNVTFRCDPISEHNRLYWYRQTLGQGPEFLTYFQNEAQLEKSRLLSDRFSAERPKGSFSTLEIQRTEQGDSAMYLCASSLGLADNEQFFGPGTRLTVL.

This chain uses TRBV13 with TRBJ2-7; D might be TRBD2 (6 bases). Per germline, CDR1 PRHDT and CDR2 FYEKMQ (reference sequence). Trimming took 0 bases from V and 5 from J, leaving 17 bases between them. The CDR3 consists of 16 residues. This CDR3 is CASSLGVSGGGNEQYF. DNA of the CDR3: TGTGCCAGCAGCTTAGGGGTTAGCGGAGGAGGAAACGAGCAGTACTTC.

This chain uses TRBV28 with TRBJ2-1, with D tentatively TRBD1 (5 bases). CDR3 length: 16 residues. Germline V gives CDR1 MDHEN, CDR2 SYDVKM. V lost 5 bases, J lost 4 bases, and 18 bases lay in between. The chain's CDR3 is CASSATLSGLYNEQFF. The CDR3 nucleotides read TGTGCCAGCAGTGCCACATTGTCAGGGTTGTACAATGAGCAGTTCTTC.

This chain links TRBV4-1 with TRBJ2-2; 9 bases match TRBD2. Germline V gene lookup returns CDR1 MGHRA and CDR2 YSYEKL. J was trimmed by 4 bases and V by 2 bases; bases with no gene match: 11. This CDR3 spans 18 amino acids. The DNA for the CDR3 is TGCGCCAGCAGCCAAAGAGAGGGACTAGCCCGCCTCACCGGGGAGCTGTTTTTT. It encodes CASSQREGLARLTGELFF.

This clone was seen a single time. CDR3: CASSRVSGSYNEQFF. CDR3 DNA sequence: TGTGCCAGCTCGCGCGTGAGCGGATCCTACAATGAGCAGTTCTTC. This sequence joins TRBV7-2 and TRBJ2-1, with D tentatively TRBD2 (5 bases). The CDR3 covers 15 residues. V lost 8 bases, J lost 1 base, and 15 bases lay in between. CDR1 is SGHTA, CDR2 FQGNSA, per germline.

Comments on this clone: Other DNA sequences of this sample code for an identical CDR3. Here the CDR3 DNA reads TGCAGTGCCCCGCTAAACACTGAAGCTTTCTTT. Protein sequence: CSAPLNTEAFF. This chain connects TRBV20-1 to TRBJ1-1; D ambiguous. This CDR3 comprises 11 residues. V lost 6 bases and J 2 bases, leaving 7 bases between the germline ends. Germline CDR1 reads DFQATT; CDR2 reads SNEGSKA (reference sequence).

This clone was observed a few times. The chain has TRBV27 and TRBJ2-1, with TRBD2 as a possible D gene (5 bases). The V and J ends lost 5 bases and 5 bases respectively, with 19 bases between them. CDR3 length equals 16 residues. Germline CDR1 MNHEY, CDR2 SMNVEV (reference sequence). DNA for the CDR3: TGTGCCAGCAGTCCGGGGATTTTATTGAGCCACAATGAGCAGTTCTTC. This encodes CASSPGILLSHNEQFF.

The CDR3 region has the DNA TGCGCCAGCAGCTTCCAGGCTGCAGATACGCAGTATTTT. The encoded protein is CASSFQAADTQYF. V is TRBV5-1 and J is TRBJ2-3; no clear D gene. Trimming cost V 2 bases and J 4 bases, with 8 bases left between them. CDR3 size: 13 residues. CDR1 and CDR2 from the germline V gene are SGHRS and YFSETQ. The entire variable domain, with the rest obtained from reference TRBV5-1 and TRBJ2-3, is as follows: KAGVTQTPRYLIKTRGQQVTLSCSPISGHRSVSWYQQTPGQGLQFLFEYFSETQRNKGNFPGRFSGRQFSNSRSEMNVSTLELGDSALYLCASSFQAADTQYFGPGTRLTVL.

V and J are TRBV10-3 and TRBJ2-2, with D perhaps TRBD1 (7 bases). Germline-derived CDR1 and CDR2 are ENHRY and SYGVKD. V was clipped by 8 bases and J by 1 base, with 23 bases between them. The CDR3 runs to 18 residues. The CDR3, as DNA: TGTGCCATCTCCAGGGGGGTTCCGGTATCAGAGAACACCGGGGAGCTGTTTTTT. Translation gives CAISRGVPVSENTGELFF.

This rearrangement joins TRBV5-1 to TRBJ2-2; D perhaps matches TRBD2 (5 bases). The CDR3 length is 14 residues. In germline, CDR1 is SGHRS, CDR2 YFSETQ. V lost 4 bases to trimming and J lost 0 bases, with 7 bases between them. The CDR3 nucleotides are TGCGCCAGCAGCGAGGGAGCGAACACCGGGGAGCTGTTTTTT. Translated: CASSEGANTGELFF. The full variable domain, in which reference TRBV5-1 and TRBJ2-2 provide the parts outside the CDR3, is KAGVTQTPRYLIKTRGQQVTLSCSPISGHRSVSWYQQTPGQGLQFLFEYFSETQRNKGNFPGRFSGRQFSNSRSEMNVSTLELGDSALYLCASSEGANTGELFFGEGSRLTVL.

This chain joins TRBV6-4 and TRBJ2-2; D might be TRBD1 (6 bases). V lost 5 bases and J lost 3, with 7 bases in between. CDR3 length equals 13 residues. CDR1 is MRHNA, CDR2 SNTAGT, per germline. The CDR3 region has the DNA TGTGCCAGCAGTCAGGGGTACACCGGGGAGCTGTTTTTT. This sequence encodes CASSQGYTGELFF.

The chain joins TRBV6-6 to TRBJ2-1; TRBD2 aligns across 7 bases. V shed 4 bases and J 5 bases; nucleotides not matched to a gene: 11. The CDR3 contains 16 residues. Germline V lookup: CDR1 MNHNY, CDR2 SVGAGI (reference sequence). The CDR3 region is CASSSRSGLLHNEQFF. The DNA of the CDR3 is TGTGCCAGCAGTTCTCGTAGCGGGTTGCTCCACAATGAGCAGTTCTTC.

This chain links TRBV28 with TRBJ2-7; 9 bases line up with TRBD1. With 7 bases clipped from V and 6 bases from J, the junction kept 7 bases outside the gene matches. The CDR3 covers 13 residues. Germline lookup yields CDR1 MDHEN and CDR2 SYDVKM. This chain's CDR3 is CASIGTGLIEQYF. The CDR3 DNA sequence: TGTGCCAGCATCGGGACAGGGCTTATCGAGCAGTACTTC.

The CDR3 sequence is CASSQVRGLAGLQQFF. DNA of the CDR3: TGCGCCAGCAGCCAAGTCCGGGGACTAGCGGGGCTTCAGCAGTTCTTC. J is TRBJ2-1 and V is TRBV4-1, with 13 bases matching TRBD2. V lost 1 base to trimming and J lost 11 bases; unmatched junction nucleotides: 8. The CDR3 extends over 16 amino acids. In germline, CDR1 is MGHRA, CDR2 YSYEKL.

CDR3 bases: TGTGCCAGCAGCTTCCTAACAGGGGGGACTGAAGCTTTCTTT. This sequence encodes CASSFLTGGTEAFF. The genes are TRBV5-8 and TRBJ1-1, with TRBD1 matching 8 bases. There are 14 residues in the CDR3. V gave up 2 bases and J gave up 5 bases; unmatched junction bases: 5. The germline V gene has CDR1 SGHTS and CDR2 YDEGEE.

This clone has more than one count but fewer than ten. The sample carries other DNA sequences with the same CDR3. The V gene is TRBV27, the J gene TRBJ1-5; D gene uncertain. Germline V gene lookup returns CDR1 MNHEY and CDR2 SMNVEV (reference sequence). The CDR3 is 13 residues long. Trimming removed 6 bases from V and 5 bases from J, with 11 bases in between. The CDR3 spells CASSHRSDQPQHF. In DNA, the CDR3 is TGTGCCAGCAGCCACCGCAGTGATCAGCCCCAGCATTTT.

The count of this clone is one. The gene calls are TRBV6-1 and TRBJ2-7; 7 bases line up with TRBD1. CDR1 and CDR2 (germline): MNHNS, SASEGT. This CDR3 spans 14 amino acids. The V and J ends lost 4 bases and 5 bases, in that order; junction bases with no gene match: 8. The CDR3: CASSADRVNDEQYF. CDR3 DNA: TGTGCCAGCAGTGCAGACAGGGTAAACGACGAGCAGTACTTC.

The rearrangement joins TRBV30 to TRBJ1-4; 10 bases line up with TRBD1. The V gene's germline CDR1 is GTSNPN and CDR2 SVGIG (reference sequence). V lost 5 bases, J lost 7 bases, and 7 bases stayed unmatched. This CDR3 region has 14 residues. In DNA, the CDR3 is TGTGCCTGGGAAGACAGGGGGCGCCGTGAAAAACTGTTTTTT. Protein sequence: CAWEDRGRREKLFF.